This TCR beta chain was obtained from a study of lymphopenia after photon versus proton radiotherapy. Findings and limits, study-wide: Authors raise, but do not show, better survival with proton therapy.

In its sample, this clone was seen a few times. Its cognate antigen is unknown. Clones were sequenced by immunoSEQ multiplex PCR, and TCRdb holds only the in-frame ones, with some missing. The repertoire consists of 150,000 to 200,000 clones, with 80% to 90% occurring once and the leading ten covering around 5.1%. Per germline, CDR1 MNHEY and CDR2 SMNVEV (reference sequence). V lost 7 bases and J lost 7, with 20 bases in between. The CDR3 loop spans 15 amino acids. The clonotype originates from a man aged 45-60 years with gastric cancer. The V and J genes are TRBV27 and TRBJ2-1, with D possibly TRBD2 on 5 matching bases. This material consisted of peripheral blood, taken from a patient treated with photon-based radiotherapy. Here the CDR3 DNA reads TGTGCCAGCACCCAGTTTATTGGCGGAGGAAATGAGCAGTTCTTC. Protein product: CASTQFIGGGNEQFF.